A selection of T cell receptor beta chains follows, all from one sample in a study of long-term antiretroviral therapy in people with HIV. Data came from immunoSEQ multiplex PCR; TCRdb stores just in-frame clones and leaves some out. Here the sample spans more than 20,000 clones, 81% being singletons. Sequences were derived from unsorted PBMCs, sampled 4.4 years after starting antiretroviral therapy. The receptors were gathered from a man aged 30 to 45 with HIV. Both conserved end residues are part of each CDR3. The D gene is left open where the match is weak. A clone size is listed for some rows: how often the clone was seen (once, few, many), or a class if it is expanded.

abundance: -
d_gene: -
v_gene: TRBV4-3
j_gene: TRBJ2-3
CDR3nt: TGCGCCAGCAGCCAAGATAGGACAGATACAGATACGCAGTATTTT
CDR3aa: CASSQDRTDTDTQYF

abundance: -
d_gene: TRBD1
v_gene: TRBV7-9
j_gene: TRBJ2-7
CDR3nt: TGTGCCAGCAGCTTAGTTGGACAGGGGGCGGTGGACGAGCAGTACTTC
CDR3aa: CASSLVGQGAVDEQYF

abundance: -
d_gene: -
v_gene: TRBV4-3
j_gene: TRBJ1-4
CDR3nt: TGCGCCAGCAGCCAAGATCTAAAGGGAGGCGAAAAACTGTTTTTT
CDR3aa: CASSQDLKGGEKLFF

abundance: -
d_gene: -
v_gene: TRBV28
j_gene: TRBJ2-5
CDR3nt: -
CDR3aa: CASSILGDRRGETQYF

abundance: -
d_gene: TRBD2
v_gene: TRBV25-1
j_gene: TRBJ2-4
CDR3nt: TGTGCCAGCAGTGCCAATCTAGCGGGGGATTCCAAAAACATTCAGTACTTC
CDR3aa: CASSANLAGDSKNIQYF

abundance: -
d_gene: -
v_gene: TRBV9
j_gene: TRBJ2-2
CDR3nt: TGTGCCAGCAGCATTCCCCGGGACCCCAATCCCGGGGAGCTGTTTTTT
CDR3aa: CASSIPRDPNPGELFF

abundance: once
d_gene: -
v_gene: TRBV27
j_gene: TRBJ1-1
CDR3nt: TGTGCCAGCAGTTTATCCCCCGGCGTGGTTGAAGCTTTCTTT
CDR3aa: CASSLSPGVVEAFF

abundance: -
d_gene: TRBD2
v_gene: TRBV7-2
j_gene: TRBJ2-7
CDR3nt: TGTGCCAGCAGCCCCGGGACTAGCGGGAGGTCCCACGAGCAGTACTTC
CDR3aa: CASSPGTSGRSHEQYF

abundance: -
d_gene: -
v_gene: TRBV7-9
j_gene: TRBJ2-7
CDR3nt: TGTGCCAGCCACACTATGAACGAGCAGTACTTC
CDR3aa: CASHTMNEQYF

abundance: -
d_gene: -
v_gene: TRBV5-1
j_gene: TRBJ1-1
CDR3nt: TGCGCCAGCAGCTTGGACGGGGGTGTGGCGGCTTTCTTT
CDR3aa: CASSLDGGVAAFF

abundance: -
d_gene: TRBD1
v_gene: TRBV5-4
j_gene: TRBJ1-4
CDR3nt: TGTGCCAGCAGCCTCTCCCCTTGGGACAGCAGAAATGAAAAACTGTTTTTT
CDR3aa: CASSLSPWDSRNEKLFF

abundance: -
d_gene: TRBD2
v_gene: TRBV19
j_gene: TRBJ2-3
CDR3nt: TGTGCCAGTAGGGCTAGCGGGAGTGCCACAGATACGCAGTATTTT
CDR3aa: CASRASGSATDTQYF

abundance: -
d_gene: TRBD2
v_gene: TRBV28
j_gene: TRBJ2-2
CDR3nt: TGTGCCAGCAGTTTCACTAGCGGGTTGATTAACACCGGGGAGCTGTTTTTT
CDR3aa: CASSFTSGLINTGELFF

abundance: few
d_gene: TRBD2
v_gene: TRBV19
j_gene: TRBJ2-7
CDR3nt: TGTGCCAGTAGTATTGGCGGGAGAGGAGCCTACGAGCAGTACTTC
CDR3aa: CASSIGGRGAYEQYF

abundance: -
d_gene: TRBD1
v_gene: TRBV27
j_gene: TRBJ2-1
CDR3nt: TGTGCCAGCAGTTTATCGGGGACAGGGGCTAACAATGAGCAGTTCTTC
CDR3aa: CASSLSGTGANNEQFF

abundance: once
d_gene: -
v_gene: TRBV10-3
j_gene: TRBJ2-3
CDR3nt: TGTGCCATCAGGCCTTCAGGGGGCACAGATACGCAGTATTTT
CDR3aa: CAIRPSGGTDTQYF

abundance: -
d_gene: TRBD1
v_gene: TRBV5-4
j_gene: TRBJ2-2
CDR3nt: TGTGCCAGCAGCCCGGGGGGACAGGGCAGGACCGGGGAGCTGTTTTTT
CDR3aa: CASSPGGQGRTGELFF

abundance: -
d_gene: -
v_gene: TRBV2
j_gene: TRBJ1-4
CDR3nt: TGTGCCAGCGGGGACACCATTAATGAAAAACTGTTTTTT
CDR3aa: CASGDTINEKLFF

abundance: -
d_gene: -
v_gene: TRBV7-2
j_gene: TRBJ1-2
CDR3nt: TGTGCCAGCAGGGTCCGGGACACCAACTATGGCTACACCTTC
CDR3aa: CASRVRDTNYGYTF

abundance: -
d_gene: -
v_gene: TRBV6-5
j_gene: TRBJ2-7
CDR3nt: TGTGCCAGCAGACGAAGTGGACAGTACTACGAGCAGTACTTC
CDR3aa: CASRRSGQYYEQYF

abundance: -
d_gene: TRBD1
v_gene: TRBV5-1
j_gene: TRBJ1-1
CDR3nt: TGCGCCACTTCACAGGGGAATCAGAACACTGAAGCTTTCTTT
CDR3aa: CATSQGNQNTEAFF